The TCR beta chain under discussion was sequenced for a study of T-cell reconstitution after alpha-beta-depleted transplantation in children. Unique molecular identifiers tagged the TCRbeta library. Each CDR3 protein gets one entry after TCRdb re-called the PCR reads with MiXCR. Here the sample spans 45,000 to 50,000 distinct CDR3 sequences, around 50% being singletons. Deletions cut 6 bases from V and 6 bases from J, with 10 bases between. The V gene's germline CDR1 is SGHRS and CDR2 YFSETQ. The CDR3 extends over 12 amino acids. The chain links TRBV5-1 to TRBJ2-1; no reliable D call. The origin of this receptor is a boy younger than two with SCID, due to receive a stem cell transplant. The sequences come from peripheral blood, collected before TCRalphabeta/CD19-depleted stem cell transplant. The CDR3 DNA follows: TGCGCCAGCACCTTTGGGCGCAATGAGCAGTTCTTC. Translating it yields CASTFGRNEQFF.